This entry lists 16 T cell receptor beta chains sequenced from one sample in a study of shared clonotypes between healthy human individuals. Profiled with immunoSEQ multiplex PCR; TCRdb holds only in-frame clones, not every one. The table includes around 720,000 clones, roughly 72% detected once. The sample consisted of memory CD4+ T cells sorted from blood. Subset: CD45RA-negative fraction. Receptor source: a woman aged 25 to 39 in good health.

The chain recombines TRBV2 with TRBJ2-3; weak D call: TRBD1 (6 bases). In germline, CDR1 is SNHLY, CDR2 FYNNEI. With 0 bases removed from V and 12 bases from J, the gap between germline ends came to 22 bases. CDR3 length: 16 residues. The CDR3 sequence: CASSEAQGSPPEVQYF. CDR3 coding DNA: TGTGCCAGCAGTGAAGCGCAGGGGAGCCCGCCGGAGGTCCAGTATTTT.

The chain is built from TRBV11-1 and TRBJ2-1; 12 bases align to TRBD2. Unmatched junction bases numbered 6, after V lost 5 bases and J lost 7 bases. The length of the CDR3 is 15 residues. The germline CDR1 and CDR2 sequences are SGHAT and FQDESV (reference sequence). The DNA for the CDR3 is TGTGCCAGCAGCGCGGGACTAGCGGGTTATAATGAGCAGTTCTTC. Translated, it gives CASSAGLAGYNEQFF.

The chain recombines TRBV19 with TRBJ1-5; D remains ambiguous. Trimming pared 7 bases from V and 3 bases from J, leaving 7 bases between. Germline V lookup: CDR1 LNHDA, CDR2 SQIVND (reference sequence). This CDR3 is built from 12 residues. CDR3 sequence: CASKFHNQPQHF. The CDR3 DNA follows: TGTGCCAGTAAGTTCCACAATCAGCCCCAGCATTTT.

This clone occurred once. The chain combines TRBV28 with TRBJ2-7; D is perhaps TRBD2 (6 bases). There are 13 residues in the CDR3. The germline V and J ends were trimmed by 6 bases and 5 bases, with 14 bases remaining between them. From germline, CDR1 is MDHEN and CDR2 SYDVKM. Here the CDR3 DNA reads TGTGCCAGCAGGGGGGGACGGAACAACGAGCAGTACTTC. Protein sequence: CASRGGRNNEQYF.

The V gene is TRBV5-1, the J gene TRBJ2-7; a weak D match, TRBD2 (5 bases). This CDR3 spans 15 amino acids. Germline V CDR1 and CDR2: SGHRS, YFSETQ. V gave up 7 bases and J gave up 2 bases, with 19 bases separating them. CDR3 residues: CASSRTGIATYEQYF. CDR3 DNA sequence: TGCGCCAGCTCCCGTACCGGGATCGCGACCTACGAGCAGTACTTC.

This clone showed up many times. CDR3 amino acids: CSKAREYEQYF. DNA of the CDR3: TGCAGCAAAGCCAGAGAATACGAGCAGTACTTC. The chain joins TRBV20-1 to TRBJ2-7; no clear D gene. The CDR3 length is 11 residues. Germline-derived CDR1 and CDR2 are DFQATT and SNEGSKA (reference sequence).

V usage is TRBV18 and J usage is TRBJ2-7, with no clear D. CDR3 length: 14 residues. Trimming removed 2 bases at V and 3 bases at J, with 11 bases between. Germline V lookup: CDR1 KGHSH, CDR2 LQKENI. The chain's CDR3 is CASSPSSTDYEQYF. For the CDR3, the DNA is TGTGCCAGCTCACCATCCTCTACGGACTACGAGCAGTACTTC. Looking up the rest from reference TRBV18 and TRBJ2-7 gives the full variable domain: NAGVMQNPRHLVRRRGQEARLRCSPMKGHSHVYWYRQLPEEGLKFMVYLQKENIIDESGMPKERFSAEFPKEGPSILRIQQVVRGDSAAYFCASSPSSTDYEQYFGPGTRLTVT.

The rearrangement uses TRBV7-9 and TRBJ2-7; D remains ambiguous. V was shortened by 5 bases and J by 5 bases, with 16 bases between the two germline ends. Germline loops: CDR1 SEHNR, CDR2 FQNEAQ (reference sequence). This CDR3 region has 14 residues. CDR3 in DNA: TGTGCCAGCAGCCCAGAGTTTGGGGTTGACGAGCAGTACTTC. Its translation: CASSPEFGVDEQYF.

The chain has TRBV18 and TRBJ1-4, with TRBD1 as a possible D gene (5 bases). CDR3 length: 13 amino acids. Trimming stripped 5 bases from V and 8 bases from J, with 12 bases between. Germline V gives CDR1 KGHSH, CDR2 LQKENI. Written as DNA, the CDR3 is TGTGCCAGCTCATCGGACAAGTCCGAAAAACTGTTTTTT. Its protein product is CASSSDKSEKLFF. Using reference TRBV18 and TRBJ1-4 for the parts outside the CDR3, the full variable domain is NAGVMQNPRHLVRRRGQEARLRCSPMKGHSHVYWYRQLPEEGLKFMVYLQKENIIDESGMPKERFSAEFPKEGPSILRIQQVVRGDSAAYFCASSSDKSEKLFFGSGTQLSVL.

This clone showed up just a few times. The rearrangement uses TRBV5-1 and TRBJ2-4, with D possibly being TRBD2 (8 bases). The CDR3 runs to 19 residues. Trimming took off 4 bases at V and 0 bases at J, with 23 bases between the two ends. CDR1 is SGHRS, CDR2 YFSETQ, per germline. The CDR3 sequence: CASSPDGRGRGQAKNIQYF. CDR3 DNA sequence: TGCGCCAGCAGCCCAGACGGGAGGGGGCGAGGTCAAGCCAAAAACATTCAGTACTTC. The complete variable domain, with remaining parts taken from reference TRBV5-1 and TRBJ2-4, reads KAGVTQTPRYLIKTRGQQVTLSCSPISGHRSVSWYQQTPGQGLQFLFEYFSETQRNKGNFPGRFSGRQFSNSRSEMNVSTLELGDSALYLCASSPDGRGRGQAKNIQYFGAGTRLSVL.

The chain employs TRBV6-1 and TRBJ1-1; no clear D. V was shortened by 7 bases and J by 5 bases, with 17 bases between the two germline ends. The CDR3 runs to 14 residues. Germline V gene data show CDR1 as MNHNS and CDR2 as SASEGT. The CDR3 DNA follows: TGTGCCAGCAACGGACGGCCGTTAGGGACTGAAGCTTTCTTT. It specifies CASNGRPLGTEAFF.

This clone was recorded a few times. The sample has other DNA sequences that encode this CDR3 too. The gene calls are TRBV7-6 and TRBJ2-2; D is tentatively TRBD1 or TRBD2 (6 bases each). This CDR3 region has 16 residues. Germline lookup yields CDR1 SGHVS and CDR2 FNYEAQ. Trimming removed 1 base at V and 2 bases at J, with 11 bases between. This CDR3 is CASSLEGGLNTGELFF. The CDR3 DNA sequence: TGTGCCAGCAGCTTAGAGGGGGGCCTCAACACCGGGGAGCTGTTTTTT.

The chain carries TRBV7-6 and TRBJ2-7; 7 nucleotides align to TRBD2. Looked up from germline, CDR1 is SGHVS and CDR2 is FNYEAQ. The ends lost 0 bases at V and 1 base at J; junction bases unmatched: 6. The CDR3 covers 16 residues. CDR3: CASSLAGGRGSYEQYF. CDR3 nucleotides: TGTGCCAGCAGCTTAGCGGGCGGGAGAGGTTCCTACGAGCAGTACTTC.

On this clone itself: The sample contains more than one DNA sequence encoding this CDR3. The rearrangement links TRBV4-1 to TRBJ1-6; no clear D. This CDR3 spans 14 amino acids. The germline V gene has CDR1 MGHRA and CDR2 YSYEKL. V lost 1 base and J lost 5, with 6 bases in between. In nucleotides, the CDR3 is TGCGCCAGCAGCCAAGGGAGAAATAATTCACCCCTCCACTTT. As protein: CASSQGRNNSPLHF.

This chain links TRBV7-2 with TRBJ1-2, with a tentative D call TRBD1 (6 bases). This CDR3 comprises 14 residues. In germline, CDR1 is SGHTA, CDR2 FQGNSA. V gave up 5 bases and J gave up 1 base, with 11 bases separating them. The CDR3 DNA reads TGTGCCAGCAGCCGGGACAACCGTAACTATGGCTACACCTTC. Translation: CASSRDNRNYGYTF.

The rearrangement links TRBV28 to TRBJ1-2, with D possibly matching TRBD1 (6 bases). The length of the CDR3 is 13 residues. CDR1 is MDHEN and CDR2 is SYDVKM in the germline V gene. Trimming pared 5 bases from V and 8 bases from J, leaving 15 bases between. CDR3 residues: CASSLPQGWGYTF. The CDR3 DNA is TGTGCCAGCAGTCTCCCCCAGGGGTGGGGCTACACCTTC.